The rows below give T cell receptor beta chains drawn from one sample of a study of T cells expressing NK-cell markers. Following a re-call of the 5' RACE reads, TCRdb has one entry per CDR3 protein and lacks DNA. The sample includes 400,000 to 550,000 distinct CDR3 sequences. Sequencing was done on a sample of blood T cells: a sorted CD56 or NKG2C T cell subset, CD4+ or CD8+ T cells, or bulk PBMC T cells (not recorded which). The receptors were gathered from a woman aged 18 to 75 in good health. Both conserved end residues are part of each CDR3.

cdr3_aa j_call v_call
CASSLSGAPSDTQYF TRBJ2-3 TRBV7-2
CASSWVSYEQYF TRBJ2-7 TRBV7-9
CASSLSDPTDTQYF TRBJ2-3 TRBV27
CASSSRIGTGVVEQFF TRBJ2-1 TRBV4-2
CASSLDGGLGGELFF TRBJ2-2 TRBV12-3/TRBV12-4
CASSFRGRRQTQYF TRBJ2-5 TRBV28
CASSYSGVPNIYNEQFF TRBJ2-1 TRBV6-5
CASSYSTGGRSYGYTF TRBJ1-2 TRBV6-2/TRBV6-3
CASSAPVSHEQFF TRBJ2-1 TRBV25-1
CASSPFGLGEQFF TRBJ2-1 TRBV6-2/TRBV6-3
CSVDSGANVLTF TRBJ2-6 TRBV29-1
CASSRRGTSDNEQFF TRBJ2-1 TRBV3-1
CASSLGQEDNQPQHF TRBJ1-5 TRBV5-6
CASRQGLSYGYTF TRBJ1-2 TRBV7-2
CASSLNRGENTEAFF TRBJ1-1 TRBV4-1
CATSDPQAGEVGEQYF TRBJ2-7 TRBV24-1
CSARGTTYEQYF TRBJ2-7 TRBV20-1
CSVEGLPDEQFF TRBJ2-1 TRBV29-1
CSVSGNYNEQFF TRBJ2-1 TRBV29-1
CASSFRGLPYNEQFF TRBJ2-1 TRBV7-8
CASRHELNTEAFF TRBJ1-1 TRBV5-4
CASSITGIEQFF TRBJ2-1 TRBV7-2
CASSLATSGVYEQYF TRBJ2-7 TRBV5-1